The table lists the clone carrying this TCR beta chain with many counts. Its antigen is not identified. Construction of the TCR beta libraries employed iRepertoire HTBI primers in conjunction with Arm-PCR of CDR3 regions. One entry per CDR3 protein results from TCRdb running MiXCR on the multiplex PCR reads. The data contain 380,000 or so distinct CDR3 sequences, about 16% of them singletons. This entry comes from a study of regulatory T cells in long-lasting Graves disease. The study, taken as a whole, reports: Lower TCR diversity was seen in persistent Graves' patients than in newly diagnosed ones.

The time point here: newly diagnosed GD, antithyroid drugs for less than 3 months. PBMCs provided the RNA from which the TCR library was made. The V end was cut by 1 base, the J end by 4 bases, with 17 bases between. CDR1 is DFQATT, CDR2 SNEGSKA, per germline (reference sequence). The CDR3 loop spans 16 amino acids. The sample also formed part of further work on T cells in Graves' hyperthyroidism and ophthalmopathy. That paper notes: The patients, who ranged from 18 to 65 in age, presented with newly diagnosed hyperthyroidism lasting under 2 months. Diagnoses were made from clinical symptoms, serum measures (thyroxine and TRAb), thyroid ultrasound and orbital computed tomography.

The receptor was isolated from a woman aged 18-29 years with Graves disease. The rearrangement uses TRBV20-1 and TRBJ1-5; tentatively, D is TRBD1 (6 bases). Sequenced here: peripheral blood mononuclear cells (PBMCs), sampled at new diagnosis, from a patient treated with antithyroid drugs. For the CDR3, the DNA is TGCAGTGCTAGAGCGATTTCGGACAGCCTAAATCAGCCCCAGCATTTT. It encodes CSARAISDSLNQPQHF.